In this sample, the clone carrying this T cell receptor beta chain turned up a few times. Its antigen is not identified. The data were obtained in a study of CD4 T cells in relation to SARS-CoV-2 and coronaviruses. Across the whole study: After roughly eleven days of antigen culture, PBMC TCR beta CDR3s were sequenced.

CEF-cultured naive and memory CD4+ T cell DNA got survey-level sequencing. The assay was immunoSEQ multiplex PCR, and TCRdb's table has in-frame clones only and misses some. This sample has tens of thousands of clones, with over 65% found just once. Overall study findings and caveats: The assay detects memory recall responses, not culture-primed primary responses.

For roughly ten days, about 9.9 x 10^4 sorted CD4+ cells grew with T cell-depleted PBMCs and CEF. Sequencing was performed on memory CD4+ T cells from PBMCs, cultured in vitro. This clonotype was sampled from an adult with COVID-19.

Here the CDR3 reads CASGLDSEAFF. In DNA, the CDR3 is TGTGCTAGTGGCCTTGACAGCGAAGCTTTCTTT. The chain recombines TRBV12-5 with TRBJ1-1; tentatively, D is TRBD1 (5 bases). The CDR3 sequence is 11 residues long. Trimming cost V 6 bases and J 8 bases, with 10 bases left between them. The germline gives CDR1 LGHNT, CDR2 FRNRAP. The variable domain in full, completed from reference TRBV12-5 and TRBJ1-1, reads DARVTQTPRHKVTEMGQEVTMRCQPILGHNTVFWYRQTMMQGLELLAYFRNRAPLDDSGMPKDRFSAEMPDATLATLKIQPSEPRDSAVYFCASGLDSEAFFGQGTRLTVV.